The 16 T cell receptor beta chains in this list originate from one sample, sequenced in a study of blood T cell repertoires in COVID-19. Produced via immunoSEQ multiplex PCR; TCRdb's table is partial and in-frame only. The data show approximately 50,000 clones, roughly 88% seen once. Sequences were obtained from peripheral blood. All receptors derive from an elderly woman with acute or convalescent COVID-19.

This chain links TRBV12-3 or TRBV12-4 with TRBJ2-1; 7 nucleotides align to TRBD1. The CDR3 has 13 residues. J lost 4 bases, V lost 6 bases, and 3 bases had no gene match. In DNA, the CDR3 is TGTGCCAGCAGACCGGGACAGTACAATGAGCAGTTCTTC. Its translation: CASRPGQYNEQFF.

The CDR3 sequence is CASSYRDSPINNEQFF. CDR3 bases: TGTGCCAGCAGTTACCGGGATAGCCCGATTAACAATGAGCAGTTCTTC. The chain carries TRBV6-2 or TRBV6-3 and TRBJ2-1, with D possibly matching TRBD2 (5 bases). The CDR3 spans 16 residues. V lost 2 bases and J lost 5, with 16 bases in between. Per the germline V gene, CDR1 is MNHEY and CDR2 is SVGEGT.

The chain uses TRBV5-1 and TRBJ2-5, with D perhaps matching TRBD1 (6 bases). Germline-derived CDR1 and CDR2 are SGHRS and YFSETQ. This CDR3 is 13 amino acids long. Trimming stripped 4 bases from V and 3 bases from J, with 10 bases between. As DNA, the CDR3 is TGCGCCAGCAGCATCAACAGGGAAGAGACCCAGTACTTC. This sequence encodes CASSINREETQYF.

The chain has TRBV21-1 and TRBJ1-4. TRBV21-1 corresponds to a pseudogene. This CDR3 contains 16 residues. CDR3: CASSKVVGGANEKLFF. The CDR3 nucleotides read TGTGCCAGCAGCAAAGTAGTCGGGGGTGCTAATGAAAAACTGTTTTTT.

CDR3 amino acids: CASNPEPTGGANEAFF. In DNA form, the CDR3 reads TGCGCCAGCAACCCAGAACCGACAGGGGGCGCAAATGAAGCTTTCTTT. The genes are TRBV10-1 and TRBJ1-1; 10 bases map to TRBD1. This CDR3 has 16 amino acids. Trimming at V came to 7 bases and at J to 7 bases, leaving 15 bases not matched to a gene. Germline values: CDR1 WNHNN, CDR2 SYGVQD (reference sequence).

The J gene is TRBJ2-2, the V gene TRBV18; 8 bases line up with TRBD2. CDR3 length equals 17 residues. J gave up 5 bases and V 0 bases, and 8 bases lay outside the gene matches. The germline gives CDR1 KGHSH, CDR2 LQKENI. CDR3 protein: CASSPPASGSGTGELFF. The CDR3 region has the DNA TGTGCCAGCTCACCACCTGCCAGCGGGAGTGGGACCGGGGAGCTGTTTTTT.

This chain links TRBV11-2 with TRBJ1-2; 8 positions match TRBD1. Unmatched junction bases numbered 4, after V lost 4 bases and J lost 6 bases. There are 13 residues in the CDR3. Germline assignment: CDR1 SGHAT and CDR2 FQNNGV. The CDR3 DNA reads TGTGCCAGCAGCTGGACAGGGAAACATGGCTACACCTTC. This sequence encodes CASSWTGKHGYTF.

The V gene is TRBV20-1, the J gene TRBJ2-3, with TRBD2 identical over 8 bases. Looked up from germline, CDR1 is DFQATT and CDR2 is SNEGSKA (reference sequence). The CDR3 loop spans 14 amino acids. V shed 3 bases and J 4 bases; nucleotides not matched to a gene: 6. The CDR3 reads CSASRLAGSDTQYF. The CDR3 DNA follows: TGCAGTGCTAGTCGGCTAGCGGGCTCAGATACGCAGTATTTT.

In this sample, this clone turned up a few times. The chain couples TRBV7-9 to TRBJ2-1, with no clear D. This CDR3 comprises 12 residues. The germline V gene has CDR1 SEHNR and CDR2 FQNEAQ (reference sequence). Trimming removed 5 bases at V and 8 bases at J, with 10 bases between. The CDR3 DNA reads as TGTGCCAGCAGCACAGAGAGCTATGAGCAGTTCTTC. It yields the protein CASSTESYEQFF.

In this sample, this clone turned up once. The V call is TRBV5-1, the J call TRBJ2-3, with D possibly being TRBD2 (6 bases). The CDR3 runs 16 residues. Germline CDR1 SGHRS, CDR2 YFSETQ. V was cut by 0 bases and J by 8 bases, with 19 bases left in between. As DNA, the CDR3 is TGCGCCAGCAGCTTGGCCACGGGACTGCGGGTTGGTACGCAGTATTTT. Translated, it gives CASSLATGLRVGTQYF.

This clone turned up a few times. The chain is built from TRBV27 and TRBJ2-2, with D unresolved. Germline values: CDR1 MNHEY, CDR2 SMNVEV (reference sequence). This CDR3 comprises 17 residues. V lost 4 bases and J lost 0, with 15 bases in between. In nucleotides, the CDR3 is TGTGCCAGCAGTTGGTACTATGAGACGGCGAACACCGGGGAGCTGTTTTTT. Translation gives CASSWYYETANTGELFF.

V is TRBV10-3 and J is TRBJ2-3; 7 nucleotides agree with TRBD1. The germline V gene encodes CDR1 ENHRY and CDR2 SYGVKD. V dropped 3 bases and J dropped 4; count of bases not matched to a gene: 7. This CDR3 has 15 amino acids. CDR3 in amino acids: CAISDETGIADTQYF. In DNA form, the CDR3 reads TGTGCCATCAGTGATGAGACAGGGATAGCAGATACGCAGTATTTT.

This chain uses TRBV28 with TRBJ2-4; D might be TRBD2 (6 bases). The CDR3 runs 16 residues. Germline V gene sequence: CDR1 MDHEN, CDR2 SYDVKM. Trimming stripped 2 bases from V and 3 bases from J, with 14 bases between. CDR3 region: CASSLLGGLGKNIQYF. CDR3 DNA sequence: TGTGCCAGCAGTTTACTCGGAGGGTTGGGCAAAAACATTCAGTACTTC. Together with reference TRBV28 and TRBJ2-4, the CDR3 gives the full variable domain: DVKVTQSSRYLVKRTGEKVFLECVQDMDHENMFWYRQDPGLGLRLIYFSYDVKMKEKGDIPEGYSVSREKKERFSLILESASTNQTSMYLCASSLLGGLGKNIQYFGAGTRLSVL.

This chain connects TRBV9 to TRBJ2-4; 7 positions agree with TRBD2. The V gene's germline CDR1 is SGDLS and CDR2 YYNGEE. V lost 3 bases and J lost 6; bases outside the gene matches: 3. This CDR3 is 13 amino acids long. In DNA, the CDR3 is TGTGCCAGCAGCGAGGGGACTACAAACATTCAGTACTTC. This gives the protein CASSEGTTNIQYF.

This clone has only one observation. The CDR3 nucleotides are TGCAGCGCGGGACTAGCGGGGGGGTCAATCGGCGAGCAGTTCTTC. This gives the protein CSAGLAGGSIGEQFF. The chain employs TRBV29-1 and TRBJ2-1; 16 positions match TRBD2. J lost 10 bases, V lost 7 bases, and 10 bases had no gene match. CDR1 and CDR2 from the germline V gene are SQVTM and ANQGSEA. The length of the CDR3 is 15 residues.

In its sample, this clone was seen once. The CDR3 here is CASSLARRQGWTDTQYF. In DNA form, the CDR3 reads TGCGCCAGCAGCTTGGCTCGTCGGCAGGGGTGGACAGATACGCAGTATTTT. This chain joins TRBV5-1 and TRBJ2-3, with a tentative D call TRBD1 (6 bases). V lost 0 bases, J lost 3 bases, and 17 bases lay in between. Per the germline V gene, CDR1 is SGHRS and CDR2 is YFSETQ. The length of the CDR3 is 17 residues.